A single T cell receptor beta chain is shown here with its context. Its specificity is unknown. Once RNA had been extracted, it was reverse transcribed into cDNA to act as the sequencing template. The assay was immunoSEQ multiplex PCR, and TCRdb's table has in-frame clones only and misses some. The top ten hold more than 0.95% of the sample, which has hundreds of thousands of clones, 67% seen once. This record comes from a study of CD8+ T cells in alopecia areata. Study results and caveats: Lesional scalp, especially alopecia totalis/universalis, showed higher clonality than normal scalp.

The ends lost 1 base at V and 8 bases at J; junction bases unmatched: 6. This CDR3 spans 15 amino acids. Germline V gene lookup returns CDR1 SGHNT and CDR2 YYREEE (reference sequence). Sequences were derived from CD4+ T cells sorted from blood, sampled at week 0. This chain connects TRBV5-4 to TRBJ2-1; 10 bases are a match to TRBD2. The receptor was isolated from a human donor with alopecia areata. The chain's CDR3 is CASSLWLAGEDEQFF. CDR3 sequence (DNA): TGTGCCAGCAGCTTGTGGCTAGCGGGGGAGGATGAGCAGTTCTTC.